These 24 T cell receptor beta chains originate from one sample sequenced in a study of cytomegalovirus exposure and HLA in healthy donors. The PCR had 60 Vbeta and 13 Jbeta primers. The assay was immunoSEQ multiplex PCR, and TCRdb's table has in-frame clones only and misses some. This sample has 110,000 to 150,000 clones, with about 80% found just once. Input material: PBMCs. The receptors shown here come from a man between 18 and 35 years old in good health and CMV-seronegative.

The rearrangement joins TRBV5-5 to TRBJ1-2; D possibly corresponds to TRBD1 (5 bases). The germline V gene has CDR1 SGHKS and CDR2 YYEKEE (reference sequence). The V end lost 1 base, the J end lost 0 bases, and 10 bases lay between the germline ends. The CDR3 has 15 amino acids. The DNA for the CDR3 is TGTGCCAGCAGCTTGACAAGGGGTTCTAACTATGGCTACACCTTC. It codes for CASSLTRGSNYGYTF.

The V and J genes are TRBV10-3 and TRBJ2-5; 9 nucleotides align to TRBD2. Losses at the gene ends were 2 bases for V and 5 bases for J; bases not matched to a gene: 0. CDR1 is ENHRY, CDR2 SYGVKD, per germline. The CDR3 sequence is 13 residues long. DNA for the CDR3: TGTGCCATCAGTGAGGGACTAGCGGAGACCCAGTACTTC. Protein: CAISEGLAETQYF.

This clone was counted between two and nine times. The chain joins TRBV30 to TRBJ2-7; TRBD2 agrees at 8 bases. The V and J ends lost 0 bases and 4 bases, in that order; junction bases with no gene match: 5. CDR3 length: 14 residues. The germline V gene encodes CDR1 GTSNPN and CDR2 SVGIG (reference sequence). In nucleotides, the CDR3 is TGTGCCTGGAGTGTACGGGGCGGGAGGTACGAGCAGTACTTC. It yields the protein CAWSVRGGRYEQYF. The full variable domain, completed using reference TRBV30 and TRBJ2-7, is SQTIHQWPATLVQPVGSPLSLECTVEGTSNPNLYWYRQAAGRGLQLLFYSVGIGQISSEVPQNLSASRPQDRQFILSSKKLLLSDSGFYLCAWSVRGGRYEQYFGPGTRLTVT.

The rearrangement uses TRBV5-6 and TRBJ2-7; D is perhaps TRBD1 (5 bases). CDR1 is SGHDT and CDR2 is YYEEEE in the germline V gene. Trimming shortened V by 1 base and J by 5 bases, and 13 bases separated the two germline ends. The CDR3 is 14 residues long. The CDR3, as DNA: TGTGCCAGCAGCTTGAGACACAGGCTAAACGAGCAGTACTTC. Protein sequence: CASSLRHRLNEQYF.

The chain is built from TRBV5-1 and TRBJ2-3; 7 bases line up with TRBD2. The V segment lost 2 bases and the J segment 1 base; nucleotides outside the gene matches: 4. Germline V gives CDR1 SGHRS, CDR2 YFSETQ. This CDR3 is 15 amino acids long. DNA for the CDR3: TGCGCCAGCAGCTTCGGGGGGAGACGCACAGATACGCAGTATTTT. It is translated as CASSFGGRRTDTQYF.

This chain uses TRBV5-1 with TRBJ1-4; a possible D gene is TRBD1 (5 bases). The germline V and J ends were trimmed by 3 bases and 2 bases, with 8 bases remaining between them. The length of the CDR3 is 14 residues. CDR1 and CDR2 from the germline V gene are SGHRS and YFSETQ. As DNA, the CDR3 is TGCGCCAGCAGCTCAGGGCGGACTAATGAAAAACTGTTTTTT. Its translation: CASSSGRTNEKLFF.

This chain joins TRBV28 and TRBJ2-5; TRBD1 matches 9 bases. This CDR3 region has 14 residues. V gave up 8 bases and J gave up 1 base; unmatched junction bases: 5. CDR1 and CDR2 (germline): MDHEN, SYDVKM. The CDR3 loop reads CASAGTGLQETQYF. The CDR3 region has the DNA TGTGCCAGCGCGGGGACAGGGCTCCAAGAGACCCAGTACTTC.

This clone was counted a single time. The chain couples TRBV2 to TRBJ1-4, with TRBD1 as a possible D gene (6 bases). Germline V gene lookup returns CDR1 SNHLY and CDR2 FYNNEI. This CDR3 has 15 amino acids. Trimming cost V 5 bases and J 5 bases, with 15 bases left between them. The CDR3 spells CASSSQRGGNEKLFF. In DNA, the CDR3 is TGTGCCAGCAGTTCCCAGAGGGGGGGGAATGAAAAACTGTTTTTT. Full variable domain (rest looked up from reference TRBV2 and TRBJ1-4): EPEVTQTPSHQVTQMGQEVILRCVPISNHLYFYWYRQILGQKVEFLVSFYNNEISEKSEIFDDQFSVERPDGSNFTLKIRSTKLEDSAMYFCASSSQRGGNEKLFFGSGTQLSVL.

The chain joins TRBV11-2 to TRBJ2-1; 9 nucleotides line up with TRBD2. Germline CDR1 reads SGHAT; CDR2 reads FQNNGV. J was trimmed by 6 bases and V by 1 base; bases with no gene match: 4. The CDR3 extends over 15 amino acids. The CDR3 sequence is CASSLGAGGINEQFF. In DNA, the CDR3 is TGTGCCAGCAGCTTAGGAGCGGGAGGTATCAATGAGCAGTTCTTC.

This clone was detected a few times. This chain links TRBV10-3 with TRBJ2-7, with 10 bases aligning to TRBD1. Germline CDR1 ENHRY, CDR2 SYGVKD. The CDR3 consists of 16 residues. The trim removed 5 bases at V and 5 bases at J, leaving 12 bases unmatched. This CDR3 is CAISNDRGRAIHEQYF. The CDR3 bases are TGTGCCATCAGTAATGACAGGGGGCGTGCTATCCACGAGCAGTACTTC.

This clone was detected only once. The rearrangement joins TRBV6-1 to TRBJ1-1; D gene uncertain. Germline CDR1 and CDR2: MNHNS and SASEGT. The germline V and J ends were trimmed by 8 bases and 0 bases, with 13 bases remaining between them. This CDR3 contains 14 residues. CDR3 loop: CASGGGIMNTEAFF. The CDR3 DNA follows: TGTGCCAGCGGAGGAGGAATTATGAACACTGAAGCTTTCTTT.

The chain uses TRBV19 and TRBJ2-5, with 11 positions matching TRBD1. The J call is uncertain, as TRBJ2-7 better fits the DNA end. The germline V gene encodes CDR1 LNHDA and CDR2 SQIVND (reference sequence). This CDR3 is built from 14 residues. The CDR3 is CATSLGTGGYEQYF. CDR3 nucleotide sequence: TGTGCCACATCACTCGGGACAGGGGGCTACGAGCAGTACTTC.

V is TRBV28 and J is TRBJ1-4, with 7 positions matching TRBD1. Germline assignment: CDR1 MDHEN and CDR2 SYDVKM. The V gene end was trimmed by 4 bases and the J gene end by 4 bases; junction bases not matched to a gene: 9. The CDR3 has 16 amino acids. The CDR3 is CASSSTGTARNEKLFF. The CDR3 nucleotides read TGTGCCAGCAGTTCCACCGGGACAGCCCGTAATGAAAAACTGTTTTTT. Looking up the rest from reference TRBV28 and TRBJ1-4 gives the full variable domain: DVKVTQSSRYLVKRTGEKVFLECVQDMDHENMFWYRQDPGLGLRLIYFSYDVKMKEKGDIPEGYSVSREKKERFSLILESASTNQTSMYLCASSSTGTARNEKLFFGSGTQLSVL.

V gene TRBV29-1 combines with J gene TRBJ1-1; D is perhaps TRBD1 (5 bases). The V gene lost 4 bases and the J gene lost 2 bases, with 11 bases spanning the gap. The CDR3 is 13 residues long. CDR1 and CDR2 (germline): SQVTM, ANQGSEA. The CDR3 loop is CSVALQANTEAFF. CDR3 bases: TGCAGCGTTGCATTACAGGCCAACACTGAAGCTTTCTTT.

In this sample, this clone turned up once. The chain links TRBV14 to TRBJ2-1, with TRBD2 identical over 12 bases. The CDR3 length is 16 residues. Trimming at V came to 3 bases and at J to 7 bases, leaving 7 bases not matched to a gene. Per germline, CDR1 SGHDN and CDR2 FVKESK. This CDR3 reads CASSHQTSGSGNEQFF. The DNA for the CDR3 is TGTGCCAGCAGCCACCAGACTAGCGGGAGTGGGAATGAGCAGTTCTTC.

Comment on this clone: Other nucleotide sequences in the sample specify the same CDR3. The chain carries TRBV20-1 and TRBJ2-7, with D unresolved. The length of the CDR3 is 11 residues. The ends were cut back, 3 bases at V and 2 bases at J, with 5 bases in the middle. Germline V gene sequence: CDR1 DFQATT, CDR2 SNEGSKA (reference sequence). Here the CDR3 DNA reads TGCAGTGCTAGTCAGGCCTACGAGCAGTACTTC. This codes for CSASQAYEQYF.

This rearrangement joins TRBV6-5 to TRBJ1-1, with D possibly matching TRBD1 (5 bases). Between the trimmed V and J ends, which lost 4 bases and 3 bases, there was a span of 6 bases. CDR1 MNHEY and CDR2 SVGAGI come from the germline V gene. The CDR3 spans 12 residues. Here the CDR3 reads CASSFRDTEAFF. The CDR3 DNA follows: TGTGCCAGCAGTTTCAGGGACACTGAAGCTTTCTTT.

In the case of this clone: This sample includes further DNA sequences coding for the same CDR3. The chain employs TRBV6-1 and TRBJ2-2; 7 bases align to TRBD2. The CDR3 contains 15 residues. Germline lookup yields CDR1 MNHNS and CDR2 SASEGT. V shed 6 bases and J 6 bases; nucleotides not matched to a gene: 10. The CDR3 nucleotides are TGTGCCAGCAGCGAAAGTGGACTAGTACCCGGGGAGCTGTTTTTT. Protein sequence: CASSESGLVPGELFF.

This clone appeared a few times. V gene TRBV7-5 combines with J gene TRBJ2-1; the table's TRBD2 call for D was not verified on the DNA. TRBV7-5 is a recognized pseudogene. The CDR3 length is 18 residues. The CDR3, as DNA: TGTGTCAGAAGCTTAGACCGACTAGCGGGAGTCGCCTACAATGAGCAGTTCTTC. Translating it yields CVRSLDRLAGVAYNEQFF.

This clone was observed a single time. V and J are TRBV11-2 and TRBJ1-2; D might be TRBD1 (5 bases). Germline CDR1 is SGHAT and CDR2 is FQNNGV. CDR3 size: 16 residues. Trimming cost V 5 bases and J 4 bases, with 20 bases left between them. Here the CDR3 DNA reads TGTGCCAGCAGCCGGGGGGAGGGGCTCCGAGGCTATGGCTACACCTTC. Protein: CASSRGEGLRGYGYTF.

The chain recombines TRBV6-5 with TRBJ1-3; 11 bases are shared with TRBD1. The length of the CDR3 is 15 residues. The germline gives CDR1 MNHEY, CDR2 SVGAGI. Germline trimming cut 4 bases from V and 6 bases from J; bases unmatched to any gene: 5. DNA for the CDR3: TGTGCCAGCAGTTCCTGGACAGGGGGCAAAAACACCATATATTTT. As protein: CASSSWTGGKNTIYF.

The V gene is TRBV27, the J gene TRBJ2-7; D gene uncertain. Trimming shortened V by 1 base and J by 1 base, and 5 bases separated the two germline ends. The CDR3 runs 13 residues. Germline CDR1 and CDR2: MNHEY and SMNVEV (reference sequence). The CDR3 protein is CASSLYESYEQYF. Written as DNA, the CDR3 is TGTGCCAGCAGTTTATACGAGTCCTACGAGCAGTACTTC.

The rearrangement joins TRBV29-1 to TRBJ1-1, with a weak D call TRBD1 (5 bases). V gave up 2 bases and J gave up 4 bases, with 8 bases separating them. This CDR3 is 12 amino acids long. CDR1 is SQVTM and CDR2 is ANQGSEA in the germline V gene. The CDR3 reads CSVEQGITEAFF. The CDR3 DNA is TGCAGCGTTGAACAGGGTATCACTGAAGCTTTCTTT.

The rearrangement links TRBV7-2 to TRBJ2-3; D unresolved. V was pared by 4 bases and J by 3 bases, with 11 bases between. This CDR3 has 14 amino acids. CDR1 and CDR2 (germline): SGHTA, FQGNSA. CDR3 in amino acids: CASSSARRTDTQYF. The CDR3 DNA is TGTGCCAGCAGCTCCGCGCGAAGAACAGATACGCAGTATTTT.